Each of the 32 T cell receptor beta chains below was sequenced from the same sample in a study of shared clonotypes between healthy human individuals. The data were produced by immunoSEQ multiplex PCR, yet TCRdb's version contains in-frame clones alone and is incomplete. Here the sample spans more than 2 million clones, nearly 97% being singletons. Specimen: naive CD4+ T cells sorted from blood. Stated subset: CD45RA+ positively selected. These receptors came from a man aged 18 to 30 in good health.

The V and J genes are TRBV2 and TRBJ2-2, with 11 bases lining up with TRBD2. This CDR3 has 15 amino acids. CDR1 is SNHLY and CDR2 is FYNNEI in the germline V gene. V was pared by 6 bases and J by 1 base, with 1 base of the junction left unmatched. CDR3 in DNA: TGTGCCAGCAGGACTAGCGGGAAGAACACCGGGGAGCTGTTTTTT. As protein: CASRTSGKNTGELFF.

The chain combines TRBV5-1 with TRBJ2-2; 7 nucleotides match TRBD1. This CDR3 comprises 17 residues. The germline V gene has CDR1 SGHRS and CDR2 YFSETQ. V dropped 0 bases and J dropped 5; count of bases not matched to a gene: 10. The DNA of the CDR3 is TGCGCCAGCAGCTTGGCGGGACAGAGCTTGATAACCGGGGAGCTGTTTTTT. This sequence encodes CASSLAGQSLITGELFF.

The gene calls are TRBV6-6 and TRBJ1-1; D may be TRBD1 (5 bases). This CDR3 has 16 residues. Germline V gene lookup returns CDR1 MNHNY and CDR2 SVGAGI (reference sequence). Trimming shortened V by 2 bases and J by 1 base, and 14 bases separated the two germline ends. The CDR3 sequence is CASSYRIGGGNTEAFF. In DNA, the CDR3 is TGTGCCAGCAGTTACCGCATTGGTGGGGGGAACACTGAAGCTTTCTTT.

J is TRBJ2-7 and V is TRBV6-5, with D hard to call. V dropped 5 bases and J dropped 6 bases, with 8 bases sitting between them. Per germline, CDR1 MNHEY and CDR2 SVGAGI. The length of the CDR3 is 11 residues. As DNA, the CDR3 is TGTGCCAGCAGTCAGTTATCCGAGCAGTACTTC. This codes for CASSQLSEQYF.

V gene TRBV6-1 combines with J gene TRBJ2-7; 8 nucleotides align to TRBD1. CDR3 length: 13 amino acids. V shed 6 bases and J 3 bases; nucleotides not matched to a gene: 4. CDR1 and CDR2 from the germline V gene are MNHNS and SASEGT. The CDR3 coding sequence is TGTGCCAGCAGGGCAGGGGGCCTCTACGAGCAGTACTTC. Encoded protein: CASRAGGLYEQYF.

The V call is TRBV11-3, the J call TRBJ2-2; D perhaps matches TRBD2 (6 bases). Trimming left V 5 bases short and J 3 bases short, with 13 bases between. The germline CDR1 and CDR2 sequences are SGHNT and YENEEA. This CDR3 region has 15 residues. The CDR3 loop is CASSPGGGDTGELFF. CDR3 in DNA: TGTGCCAGCAGCCCGGGCGGAGGGGACACCGGGGAGCTGTTTTTT.

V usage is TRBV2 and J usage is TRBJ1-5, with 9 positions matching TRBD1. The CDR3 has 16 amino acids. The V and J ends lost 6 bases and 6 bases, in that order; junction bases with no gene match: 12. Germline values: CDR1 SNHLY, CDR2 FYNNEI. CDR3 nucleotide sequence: TGTGCCAGCAGGATGGGTGGACAGGGGTACAGTCAGCCCCAGCATTTT. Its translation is CASRMGGQGYSQPQHF.

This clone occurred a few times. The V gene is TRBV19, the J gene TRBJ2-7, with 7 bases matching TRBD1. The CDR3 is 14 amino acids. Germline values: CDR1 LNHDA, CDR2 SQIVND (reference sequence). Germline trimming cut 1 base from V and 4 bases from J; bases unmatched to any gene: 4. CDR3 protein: CASSIGTGLYEQYF. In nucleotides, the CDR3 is TGTGCCAGTAGTATAGGGACAGGACTTTACGAGCAGTACTTC.

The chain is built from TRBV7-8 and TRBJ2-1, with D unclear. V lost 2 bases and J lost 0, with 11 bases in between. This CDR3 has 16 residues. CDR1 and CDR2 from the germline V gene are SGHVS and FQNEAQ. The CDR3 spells CASSLIARASYNEQFF. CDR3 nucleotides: TGTGCCAGCAGCTTAATAGCACGGGCCTCCTACAATGAGCAGTTCTTC.

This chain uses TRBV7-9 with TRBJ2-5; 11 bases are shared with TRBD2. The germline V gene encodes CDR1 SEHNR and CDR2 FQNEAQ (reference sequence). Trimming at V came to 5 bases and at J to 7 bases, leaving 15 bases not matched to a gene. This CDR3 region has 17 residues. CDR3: CASSPSGTSGGSGTQYF. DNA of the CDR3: TGTGCCAGCAGCCCTAGCGGCACTAGCGGGGGATCGGGGACCCAGTACTTC. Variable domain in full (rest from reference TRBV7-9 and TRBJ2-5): DTGVSQNPRHKITKRGQNVTFRCDPISEHNRLYWYRQTLGQGPEFLTYFQNEAQLEKSRLLSDRFSAERPKGSFSTLEIQRTEQGDSAMYLCASSPSGTSGGSGTQYFGPGTRLLVL.

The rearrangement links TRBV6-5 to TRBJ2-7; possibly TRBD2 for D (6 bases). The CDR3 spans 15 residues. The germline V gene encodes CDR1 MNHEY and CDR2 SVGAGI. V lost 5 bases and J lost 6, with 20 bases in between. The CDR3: CASSRRGTTPSEQYF. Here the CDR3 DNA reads TGTGCCAGCAGTCGGAGGGGAACAACTCCTAGCGAGCAGTACTTC.

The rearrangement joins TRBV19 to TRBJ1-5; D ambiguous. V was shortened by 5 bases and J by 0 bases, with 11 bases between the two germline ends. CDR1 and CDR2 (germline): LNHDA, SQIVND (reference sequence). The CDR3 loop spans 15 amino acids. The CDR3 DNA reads TGTGCCAGTAGTTCCGGGCTTCTTAGCAATCAGCCCCAGCATTTT. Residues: CASSSGLLSNQPQHF.

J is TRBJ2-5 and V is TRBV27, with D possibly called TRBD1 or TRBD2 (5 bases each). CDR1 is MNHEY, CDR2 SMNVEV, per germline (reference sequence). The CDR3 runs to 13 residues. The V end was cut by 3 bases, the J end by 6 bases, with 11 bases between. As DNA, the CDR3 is TGTGCCAGCAGTTTCTCCGGGACGCAGACCCAGTACTTC. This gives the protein CASSFSGTQTQYF.

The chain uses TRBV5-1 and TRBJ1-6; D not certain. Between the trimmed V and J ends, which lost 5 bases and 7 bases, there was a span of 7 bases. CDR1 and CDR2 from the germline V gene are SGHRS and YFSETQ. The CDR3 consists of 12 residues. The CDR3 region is CASRRGNSPLHF. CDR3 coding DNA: TGCGCCAGCAGACGGGGAAATTCACCCCTCCACTTT. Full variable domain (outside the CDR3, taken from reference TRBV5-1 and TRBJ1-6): KAGVTQTPRYLIKTRGQQVTLSCSPISGHRSVSWYQQTPGQGLQFLFEYFSETQRNKGNFPGRFSGRQFSNSRSEMNVSTLELGDSALYLCASRRGNSPLHFGNGTRLTVT.

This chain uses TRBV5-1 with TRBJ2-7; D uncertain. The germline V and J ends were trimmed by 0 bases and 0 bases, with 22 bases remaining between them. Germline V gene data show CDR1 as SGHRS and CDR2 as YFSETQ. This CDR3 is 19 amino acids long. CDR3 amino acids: CASSLGSLAHRIPSYEQYF. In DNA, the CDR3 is TGCGCCAGCAGCTTGGGTTCACTGGCACATCGAATACCCTCCTACGAGCAGTACTTC.

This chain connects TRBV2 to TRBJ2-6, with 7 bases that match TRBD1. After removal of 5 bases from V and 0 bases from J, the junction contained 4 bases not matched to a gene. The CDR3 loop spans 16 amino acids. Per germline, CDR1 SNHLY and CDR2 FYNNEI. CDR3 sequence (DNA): TGTGCCAGCAGTAGACAGGGCCTCTCTGGGGCCAACGTCCTGACTTTC. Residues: CASSRQGLSGANVLTF. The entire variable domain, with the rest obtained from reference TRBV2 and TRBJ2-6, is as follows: EPEVTQTPSHQVTQMGQEVILRCVPISNHLYFYWYRQILGQKVEFLVSFYNNEISEKSEIFDDQFSVERPDGSNFTLKIRSTKLEDSAMYFCASSRQGLSGANVLTFGAGSRLTVL.

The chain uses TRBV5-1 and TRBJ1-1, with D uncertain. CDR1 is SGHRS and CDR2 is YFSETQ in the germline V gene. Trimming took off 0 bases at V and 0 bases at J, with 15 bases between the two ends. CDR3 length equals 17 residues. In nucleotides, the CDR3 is TGCGCCAGCAGCTTGGCAGGAGGCTCGGGGATGAACACTGAAGCTTTCTTT. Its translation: CASSLAGGSGMNTEAFF.

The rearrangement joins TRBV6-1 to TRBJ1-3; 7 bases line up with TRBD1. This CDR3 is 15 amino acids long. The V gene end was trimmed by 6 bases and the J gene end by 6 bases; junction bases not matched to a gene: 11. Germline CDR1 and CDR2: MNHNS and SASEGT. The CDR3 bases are TGTGCCAGCAGAGAGCCGGGACAGAGGAAAAACACCATATATTTT. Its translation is CASREPGQRKNTIYF.

The CDR3 loop is CASSGPNQPQHF. The CDR3 nucleotides read TGTGCCAGCTCGGGCCCAAATCAGCCCCAGCATTTT. The gene calls are TRBV19 and TRBJ1-5; D unresolved. The V gene lost 9 bases and the J gene lost 4 bases, with 10 bases spanning the gap. The CDR3 consists of 12 residues. Germline V gives CDR1 LNHDA, CDR2 SQIVND (reference sequence).

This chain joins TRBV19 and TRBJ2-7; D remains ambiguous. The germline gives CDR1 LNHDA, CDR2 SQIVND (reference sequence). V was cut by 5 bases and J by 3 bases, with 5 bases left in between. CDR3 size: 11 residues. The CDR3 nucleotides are TGTGCCAGTAGTGCCCGCTACGAGCAGTACTTC. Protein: CASSARYEQYF. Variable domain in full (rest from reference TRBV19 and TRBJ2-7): DGGITQSPKYLFRKEGQNVTLSCEQNLNHDAMYWYRQDPGQGLRLIYYSQIVNDFQKGDIAEGYSVSREKKESFPLTVTSAQKNPTAFYLCASSARYEQYFGPGTRLTVT.

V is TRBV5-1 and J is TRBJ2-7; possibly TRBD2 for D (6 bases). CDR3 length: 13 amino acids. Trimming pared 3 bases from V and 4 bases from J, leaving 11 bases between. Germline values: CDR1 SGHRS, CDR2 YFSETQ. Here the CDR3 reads CASSWRDSYEQYF. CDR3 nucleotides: TGCGCCAGCAGCTGGAGGGATAGTTACGAGCAGTACTTC. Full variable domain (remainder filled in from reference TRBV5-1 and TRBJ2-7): KAGVTQTPRYLIKTRGQQVTLSCSPISGHRSVSWYQQTPGQGLQFLFEYFSETQRNKGNFPGRFSGRQFSNSRSEMNVSTLELGDSALYLCASSWRDSYEQYFGPGTRLTVT.

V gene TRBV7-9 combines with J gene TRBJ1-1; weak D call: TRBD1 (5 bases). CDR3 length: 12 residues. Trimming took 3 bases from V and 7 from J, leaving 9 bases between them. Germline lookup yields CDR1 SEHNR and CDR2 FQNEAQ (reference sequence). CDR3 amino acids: CASSFLGGEAFF. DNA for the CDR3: TGTGCCAGCAGCTTTCTGGGGGGTGAAGCTTTCTTT.

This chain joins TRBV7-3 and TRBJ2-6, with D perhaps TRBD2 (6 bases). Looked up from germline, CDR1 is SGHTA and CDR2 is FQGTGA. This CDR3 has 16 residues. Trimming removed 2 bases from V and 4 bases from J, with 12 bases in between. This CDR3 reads CASSLPAGPGANVLTF. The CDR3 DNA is TGTGCCAGCAGCTTACCAGCGGGTCCCGGGGCCAACGTCCTGACTTTC.

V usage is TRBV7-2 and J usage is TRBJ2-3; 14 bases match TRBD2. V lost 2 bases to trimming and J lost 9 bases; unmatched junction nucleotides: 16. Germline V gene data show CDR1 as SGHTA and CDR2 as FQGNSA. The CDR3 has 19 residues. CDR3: CASSLRGLAGETRPRTQYF. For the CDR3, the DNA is TGTGCCAGCAGCTTAAGGGGACTAGCGGGAGAAACTCGGCCCAGAACGCAGTATTTT.

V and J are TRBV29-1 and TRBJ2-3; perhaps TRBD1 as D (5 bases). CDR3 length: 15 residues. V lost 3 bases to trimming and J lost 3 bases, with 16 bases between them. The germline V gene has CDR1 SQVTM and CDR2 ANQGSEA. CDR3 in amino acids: CSVDASTGSTDTQYF. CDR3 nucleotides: TGCAGCGTTGACGCAAGTACAGGTAGTACAGATACGCAGTATTTT.

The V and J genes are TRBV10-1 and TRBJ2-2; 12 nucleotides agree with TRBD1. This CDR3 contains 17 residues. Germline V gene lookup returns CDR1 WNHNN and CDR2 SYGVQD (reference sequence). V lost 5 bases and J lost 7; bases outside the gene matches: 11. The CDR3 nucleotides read TGCGCCAGCAGTCCTCAATCGGGACAGGGGGCCGGCGGGGAGCTGTTTTTT. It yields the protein CASSPQSGQGAGGELFF.

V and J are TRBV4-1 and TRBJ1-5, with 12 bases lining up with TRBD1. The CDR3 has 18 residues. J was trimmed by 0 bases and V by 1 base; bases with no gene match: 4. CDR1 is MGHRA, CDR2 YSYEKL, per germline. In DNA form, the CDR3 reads TGCGCCAGCAGCCAAGCCCCGGGACAGGGGGCTAGCAATCAGCCCCAGCATTTT. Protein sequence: CASSQAPGQGASNQPQHF.

The CDR3 here is CASSLDGAADTQYF. The CDR3 DNA sequence: TGTGCCAGCAGCTTAGACGGGGCAGCAGATACGCAGTATTTT. The rearrangement uses TRBV7-2 and TRBJ2-3; D may be TRBD1 or TRBD2 (5 bases each). The CDR3 runs to 14 residues. The V gene lost 1 base and the J gene lost 4 bases, with 9 bases spanning the gap. Per germline, CDR1 SGHTA and CDR2 FQGNSA.

This CDR3 is CAWSAGTGGANFNQPQHF. DNA of the CDR3: TGTGCCTGGAGTGCCGGGACAGGGGGCGCGAACTTCAATCAGCCCCAGCATTTT. The chain uses TRBV30 and TRBJ1-5, with 12 positions matching TRBD1. The CDR3 runs 18 residues. Looked up from germline, CDR1 is GTSNPN and CDR2 is SVGIG (reference sequence). V lost 1 base and J lost 3; bases outside the gene matches: 10.

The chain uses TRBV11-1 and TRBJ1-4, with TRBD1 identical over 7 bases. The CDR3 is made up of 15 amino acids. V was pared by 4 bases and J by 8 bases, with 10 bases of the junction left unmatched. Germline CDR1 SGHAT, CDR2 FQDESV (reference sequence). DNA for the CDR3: TGTGCCAGCAGCTCCACGACAGGGCCGTCGGAAAAACTGTTTTTT. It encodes CASSSTTGPSEKLFF.

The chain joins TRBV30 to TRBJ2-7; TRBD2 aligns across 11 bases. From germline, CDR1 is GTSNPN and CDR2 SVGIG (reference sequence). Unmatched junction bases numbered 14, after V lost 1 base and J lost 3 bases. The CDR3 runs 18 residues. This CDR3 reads CAWSGYSGGVLIDYEQYF. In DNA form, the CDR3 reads TGTGCCTGGAGTGGCTATAGCGGGGGGGTCCTAATTGACTACGAGCAGTACTTC.

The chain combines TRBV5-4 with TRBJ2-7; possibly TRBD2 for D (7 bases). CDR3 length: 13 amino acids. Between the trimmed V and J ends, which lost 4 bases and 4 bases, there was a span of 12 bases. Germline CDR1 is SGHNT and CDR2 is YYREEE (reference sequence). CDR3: CASSRTAGYEQYF. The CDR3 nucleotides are TGTGCCAGCAGCCGGACAGCGGGGTACGAGCAGTACTTC.